The 30 T cell receptor beta chains presented below share a single source sample, sequenced in a study of memory CD4+ T cells and cytomegalovirus serostatus. Single viable CD3+CD4+CD8-CD45RO+ cells were sorted as the memory CD4+ T cells. Generated by immunoSEQ multiplex PCR, the TCRdb table keeps only in-frame clones and is missing some. The data contain about 92,000 clones, around 80% of them singletons. Sequencing was performed on memory CD4+ T cells from blood. These receptors came from an adult in good health and CMV-seropositive.

The J gene is TRBJ2-1, the V gene TRBV6-1; possibly TRBD1 or TRBD2 for D (5 bases each). The length of the CDR3 is 15 residues. Germline V gives CDR1 MNHNS, CDR2 SASEGT. Between the trimmed V and J ends, which lost 2 bases and 7 bases, there was a span of 15 bases. The CDR3 DNA sequence: TGTGCCAGCAGTGAAATTGGGGGAGCGAGTAATGAGCAGTTCTTC. Translation gives CASSEIGGASNEQFF.

This chain joins TRBV28 and TRBJ1-5; tentative D call: TRBD1 (6 bases). The CDR3 has 15 residues. Per the germline V gene, CDR1 is MDHEN and CDR2 is SYDVKM. V lost 7 bases and J lost 3, with 16 bases in between. Written as DNA, the CDR3 is TGTGCCAGCACCCCCGTCAGGGGCACCAATCAGCCCCAGCATTTT. Translating it yields CASTPVRGTNQPQHF.

V gene TRBV14 combines with J gene TRBJ1-1; TRBD1 agrees at 7 bases. This CDR3 is 16 amino acids long. V was pared by 0 bases and J by 3 bases, with 7 bases of the junction left unmatched. Germline CDR1 and CDR2: SGHDN and FVKESK. In DNA, the CDR3 is TGTGCCAGCAGCCAAGATGCCGGGACAGAATACACTGAAGCTTTCTTT. It codes for CASSQDAGTEYTEAFF.

This rearrangement joins TRBV29-1 to TRBJ2-1; D gene uncertain. The CDR3 is made up of 13 amino acids. Trimming removed 5 bases from V and 0 bases from J, with 8 bases in between. Germline V CDR1 and CDR2: SQVTM, ANQGSEA. CDR3 loop: CSVYGSSYNEQFF. In nucleotides, the CDR3 is TGCAGCGTTTATGGGTCCTCCTACAATGAGCAGTTCTTC.

This clone was recorded only once. This chain joins TRBV5-8 and TRBJ1-1, with D hard to call. V was cut by 2 bases and J by 3 bases, with 14 bases left in between. The V gene's germline CDR1 is SGHTS and CDR2 YDEGEE. This CDR3 spans 15 amino acids. The CDR3 region has the DNA TGTGCCAGCAGCTTCGTTGGGCAGAGCGACACTGAAGCTTTCTTT. It yields the protein CASSFVGQSDTEAFF. The variable domain in full, completed from reference TRBV5-8 and TRBJ1-1, reads EAGVTQSPTHLIKTRGQQATLRCSPISGHTSVYWYQQALGLGLQFLLWYDEGEERNRGNFPPRFSGRQFPNYSSELNVNALELEDSALYLCASSFVGQSDTEAFFGQGTRLTVV.

V gene TRBV27 combines with J gene TRBJ2-2; 14 positions agree with TRBD2. V was pared by 3 bases and J by 7 bases, with 7 bases of the junction left unmatched. This CDR3 comprises 17 residues. Germline V gene lookup returns CDR1 MNHEY and CDR2 SMNVEV (reference sequence). CDR3: CASSLEGTSGSVGELFF. CDR3 coding DNA: TGTGCCAGCAGTTTGGAAGGGACTAGCGGGAGTGTCGGGGAGCTGTTTTTT.

This clone showed up just a few times. The chain recombines TRBV4-1 with TRBJ2-1; 11 bases fit TRBD2. Germline V CDR1 and CDR2: MGHRA, YSYEKL. This CDR3 has 19 residues. With V trimmed by 4 bases and J by 3 bases, 14 bases remained unmatched. CDR3 sequence: CASSPGLAAQGRVYNEQFF. CDR3 sequence (DNA): TGCGCCAGCAGCCCGGGACTAGCGGCCCAAGGGAGGGTCTACAATGAGCAGTTCTTC.

V is TRBV18 and J is TRBJ2-5, with a weak D call TRBD2 (5 bases). In germline, CDR1 is KGHSH, CDR2 LQKENI. Between the trimmed V and J ends, which lost 3 bases and 2 bases, there was a span of 7 bases. The CDR3 spans 13 residues. In DNA form, the CDR3 reads TGTGCCAGCTCACCGACTACACAAGAGACCCAGTACTTC. It encodes CASSPTTQETQYF.

This chain uses TRBV2 with TRBJ2-1, with unresolved D. The CDR3 extends over 15 amino acids. CDR1 is SNHLY, CDR2 FYNNEI, per germline. V lost 0 bases and J lost 3, with 9 bases in between. The CDR3 nucleotides are TGTGCCAGCAGTGAAGCCGGACCGAACTACAATGAGCAGTTCTTC. It yields the protein CASSEAGPNYNEQFF.

This clone was seen a handful of times. The chain recombines TRBV30 with TRBJ1-2, with D hard to call. The germline V gene encodes CDR1 GTSNPN and CDR2 SVGIG (reference sequence). Trimming shortened V by 2 bases and J by 5 bases, and 9 bases separated the two germline ends. The CDR3 extends over 12 amino acids. The CDR3 region is CAWSWDVYGYTF. CDR3 sequence (DNA): TGTGCCTGGAGTTGGGATGTTTATGGCTACACCTTC.

The J gene is TRBJ2-7, the V gene TRBV5-1; TRBD1 agrees at 8 bases. The CDR3 is made up of 14 amino acids. Losses at the gene ends were 3 bases for V and 6 bases for J; bases not matched to a gene: 8. Germline CDR1 and CDR2: SGHRS and YFSETQ. CDR3 DNA: TGCGCCAGCAGCTGGACGACAGGGGTAGGCGAGCAGTACTTC. Translated, it gives CASSWTTGVGEQYF.

The J gene is TRBJ1-1, the V gene TRBV5-1; a weak D match, TRBD1 (6 bases). The CDR3 is made up of 14 amino acids. Trimming stripped 9 bases from V and 0 bases from J, with 15 bases between. Germline CDR1 is SGHRS and CDR2 is YFSETQ. CDR3 residues: CATLQGGVNTEAFF. CDR3 bases: TGCGCCACCTTACAGGGAGGGGTGAACACTGAAGCTTTCTTT.

The chain has TRBV7-8 and TRBJ1-2; D might be TRBD1 (6 bases). CDR1 is SGHVS and CDR2 is FQNEAQ in the germline V gene. CDR3 length: 14 amino acids. Trimming took off 5 bases at V and 4 bases at J, with 14 bases between the two ends. The CDR3 sequence is CASSITGHRYGYTF. For the CDR3, the DNA is TGTGCCAGCAGCATAACGGGACACCGCTATGGCTACACCTTC.

The chain combines TRBV30 with TRBJ2-3; 13 bases match TRBD2. Germline trimming cut 1 base from V and 3 bases from J; bases unmatched to any gene: 1. The CDR3 loop spans 15 amino acids. Germline CDR1 is GTSNPN and CDR2 is SVGIG (reference sequence). CDR3 in DNA: TGTGCCTGGAGTGGACTAGCGGGAGGTACAGATACGCAGTATTTT. Its translation is CAWSGLAGGTDTQYF.

The chain joins TRBV19 to TRBJ2-2; no clear D gene. The V gene's germline CDR1 is LNHDA and CDR2 SQIVND (reference sequence). The CDR3 covers 10 residues. The CDR3 coding sequence is TGTGACCCGGGTCGGGTTGAGCTGTTTTTT. It is translated as CDPGRVELFF.

The chain joins TRBV11-2 to TRBJ2-1, with 7 bases lining up with TRBD2. There are 13 residues in the CDR3. J lost 10 bases, V lost 5 bases, and 8 bases had no gene match. CDR1 SGHAT and CDR2 FQNNGV come from the germline V gene. The CDR3 DNA follows: TGTGCCAGCAGCGCCCAGTGGGGAGGGGAGCAGTTCTTC. This translates into CASSAQWGGEQFF.

V usage is TRBV5-1 and J usage is TRBJ1-6, with no clear D. The CDR3 is 14 amino acids. Trimming stripped 9 bases from V and 8 bases from J, with 18 bases between. CDR1 and CDR2 from the germline V gene are SGHRS and YFSETQ. Written as DNA, the CDR3 is TGCGCCACCCGTATTTCGGGTACCGATTCACCCCTCCACTTT. This encodes CATRISGTDSPLHF.

This clone has just a few counts. The rearrangement links TRBV14 to TRBJ1-2; tentative D call: TRBD1 (5 bases). From germline, CDR1 is SGHDN and CDR2 FVKESK. The CDR3 totals 14 residues. Trimming removed 1 base from V and 1 base from J, with 7 bases in between. The CDR3 reads CASSQGRGNYGYTF. CDR3 coding DNA: TGTGCCAGCAGCCAAGGAAGGGGTAACTATGGCTACACCTTC.

The sample holds one count of this clone. The chain recombines TRBV29-1 with TRBJ1-4; TRBD1 matches at 8 bases. The junction had 7 bases not matched to a gene; V was cut back by 5 bases and J by 5 bases. This CDR3 spans 14 amino acids. Germline CDR1 and CDR2: SQVTM and ANQGSEA. The CDR3 DNA sequence: TGCAGCGTTTTCGGGACAGGAGACAATGAAAAACTGTTTTTT. This encodes CSVFGTGDNEKLFF.

This clone was seen more than once but under ten times. This chain links TRBV28 with TRBJ1-4; 7 bases map to TRBD1. The CDR3 loop spans 15 amino acids. After removal of 3 bases from V and 4 bases from J, the junction contained 5 bases not matched to a gene. Per germline, CDR1 MDHEN and CDR2 SYDVKM. The CDR3 loop reads CASSLYWDSNEKLFF. The CDR3 bases are TGTGCCAGCAGTTTGTACTGGGACAGTAATGAAAAACTGTTTTTT.

The CDR3 is CASRWQGNQPQHF. The CDR3 DNA follows: TGTGCCAGCAGGTGGCAGGGAAATCAGCCCCAGCATTTT. The chain recombines TRBV28 with TRBJ1-5; D is possibly TRBD1 (5 bases). CDR3 length: 13 amino acids. The germline V gene has CDR1 MDHEN and CDR2 SYDVKM. V dropped 6 bases and J dropped 4 bases, with 10 bases sitting between them.

V gene TRBV7-2 combines with J gene TRBJ2-2; 8 bases align to TRBD1. V shed 3 bases, J shed 6 bases, and the junction held 6 bases outside the gene matches. The germline V gene encodes CDR1 SGHTA and CDR2 FQGNSA. The CDR3 is 15 residues long. The CDR3: CASSLRQGSSGELFF. The CDR3 DNA is TGTGCCAGCAGCTTGCGACAGGGGAGTTCCGGGGAGCTGTTTTTT.

The rearrangement uses TRBV11-3 and TRBJ2-1, with D hard to call. CDR1 SGHNT and CDR2 YENEEA come from the germline V gene. The CDR3 length is 13 residues. V dropped 5 bases and J dropped 6 bases, with 11 bases sitting between them. CDR3 residues: CASSPSPSNEQFF. The CDR3 nucleotides read TGTGCCAGCAGCCCTTCCCCCTCCAATGAGCAGTTCTTC.

A few counts support this clone. The V gene is TRBV7-2, the J gene TRBJ2-3; D might be TRBD1 (6 bases). Germline CDR1 reads SGHTA; CDR2 reads FQGNSA. CDR3 length equals 15 residues. V lost 5 bases, J lost 0 bases, and 12 bases lay in between. The CDR3 loop reads CASSRRGDSTDTQYF. The CDR3 bases are TGTGCCAGCAGCCGCAGGGGAGACAGCACAGATACGCAGTATTTT.

This rearrangement joins TRBV5-1 to TRBJ2-2, with 8 bases matching TRBD2. The CDR3 is 16 amino acids. J lost 2 bases, V lost 6 bases, and 9 bases had no gene match. Germline CDR1 is SGHRS and CDR2 is YFSETQ. CDR3 in DNA: TGCGCCAGCACCCTGCGGGGGGAACTAAACACCGGGGAGCTGTTTTTT. Amino acid sequence: CASTLRGELNTGELFF.

The chain uses TRBV11-2 and TRBJ1-1; TRBD1 matches at 7 bases. The CDR3 consists of 13 residues. V shed 5 bases and J 2 bases; nucleotides not matched to a gene: 2. Per germline, CDR1 SGHAT and CDR2 FQNNGV. As DNA, the CDR3 is TGTGCCAGCAGCGGGGACAGAAACACTGAAGCTTTCTTT. This sequence encodes CASSGDRNTEAFF.

The chain links TRBV7-9 to TRBJ1-2, with D tentatively TRBD1 (6 bases). Germline CDR1 and CDR2: SEHNR and FQNEAQ (reference sequence). This CDR3 is 13 amino acids long. V lost 5 bases and J lost 8, with 15 bases in between. The CDR3 region has the DNA TGTGCCAGCAGCCCCGTTGAGGGGGAGGGCTACACCTTC. It is translated as CASSPVEGEGYTF.

This rearrangement joins TRBV7-9 to TRBJ2-7; 8 bases align to TRBD2. The CDR3 runs 15 residues. Trimming cost V 5 bases and J 2 bases; bases outside gene matches: 8. From germline, CDR1 is SEHNR and CDR2 FQNEAQ (reference sequence). The CDR3 reads CASSLHAGGTYEQYF. In nucleotides, the CDR3 is TGTGCCAGCAGCCTCCACGCGGGAGGAACCTACGAGCAGTACTTC.

This clone was counted only a few times. The chain employs TRBV6-5 and TRBJ1-1; 7 nucleotides line up with TRBD1. This CDR3 has 14 residues. The germline V gene has CDR1 MNHEY and CDR2 SVGAGI. V trimming: 4 bases; J trimming: 0 bases; junction bases outside the gene matches: 2. CDR3: CASSSRGVNTEAFF. In nucleotides, the CDR3 is TGTGCCAGCAGTTCCAGGGGGGTGAACACTGAAGCTTTCTTT.

Here the CDR3 reads CASSREISAGELFF. In DNA, the CDR3 is TGTGCCAGCAGCCGAGAAATATCCGCCGGGGAGCTGTTTTTT. J is TRBJ2-2 and V is TRBV9; D call uncertain. Germline assignment: CDR1 SGDLS and CDR2 YYNGEE. Trimming shortened V by 4 bases and J by 6 bases, and 13 bases separated the two germline ends. The CDR3 extends over 14 amino acids.